Listed below are T cell receptor beta chains from one sample, sequenced in a study of blood T cell repertoires in COVID-19. Sequenced by immunoSEQ multiplex PCR; TCRdb stores in-frame clones only, minus some. The table includes approximately 130,000 clones, around 79% detected once. The material sequenced was peripheral blood. These receptors came from a man older than 75 with acute or convalescent COVID-19. CDR3s leave out the opening cysteine and the closing phenylalanine or tryptophan.

>TRBV5-1|TRBJ2-5
ASSSGQGGLETQY
>TRBV14|TRBJ1-2
ASSPTVNYGYT
>TRBV18|TRBJ1-2
ASSPPGQGAVGYT
>TRBV6-5|TRBJ1-2
ASRAPGYRGYT
>TRBV7-2|TRBJ2-7
ASSQRTGSYEQY
>TRBV2|TRBJ2-7
ASSFAESYEQY
>TRBV5-1|TRBJ1-4
ASSLRQGEKLF
>TRBV28|TRBJ1-6
ASSFSGGAYNSPLH
>TRBV7-2|TRBJ2-7
ASSSMRRGAPYEQY
>TRBV6-5|TRBJ2-1
ASGTFNEQF
>TRBV5-4|TRBJ2-3
ASSSRDRKTDTQY
>TRBV19|TRBJ2-7
ASSTGGNYEQY
>TRBV7-9|TRBJ2-1
ASSRGQGGSRDEQF
>TRBV4-1|TRBJ2-3
ASSQSRGGSTDTQY
>TRBV5-1|TRBJ2-7
ASSLDVGGYEQY
>TRBV15|TRBJ1-1
ATSRPTVNTEAF
>TRBV6-5|TRBJ1-5
ASKRQGEYQPQH
>TRBV5-6|TRBJ1-2
ASSLGRGTGYGYT
>TRBV11-2|TRBJ2-7
ASSLPGGRSSYEQY
>TRBV19|TRBJ2-1
ASRTGGTYNEQF
>TRBV5-6|TRBJ2-2
ASSIGLAGELF
>TRBV18|TRBJ1-2
ASSPPPGQGGYGYT
>TRBV4-2|TRBJ1-4
ASSQSRGAANEKLF
>TRBV28|TRBJ1-3
ASSSPGQISGNTIY
>TRBV11-2|TRBJ1-3
ASSGGISGNTIY
>TRBV6-5|TRBJ2-2
ASGQQLPNTGELF
>TRBV7-6|TRBJ1-6
ASSLALNSPLH
>TRBV5-6|TRBJ2-3
ASSVGQGRTDTQY
>TRBV3-1/TRBV3-2|TRBJ1-5
ASSRGQGFNQPQH
>TRBV19|TRBJ1-1
ASTLKMNTEAF
>TRBV5-4|TRBJ2-2
ASSPTMDRVATGELF
>TRBV5-5|TRBJ2-2
ASSLAAGRATGELF
>TRBV28|TRBJ2-7
ASSLWSGGSYEQY
>TRBV5-1|TRBJ1-2
ASSLNQGQGGYT